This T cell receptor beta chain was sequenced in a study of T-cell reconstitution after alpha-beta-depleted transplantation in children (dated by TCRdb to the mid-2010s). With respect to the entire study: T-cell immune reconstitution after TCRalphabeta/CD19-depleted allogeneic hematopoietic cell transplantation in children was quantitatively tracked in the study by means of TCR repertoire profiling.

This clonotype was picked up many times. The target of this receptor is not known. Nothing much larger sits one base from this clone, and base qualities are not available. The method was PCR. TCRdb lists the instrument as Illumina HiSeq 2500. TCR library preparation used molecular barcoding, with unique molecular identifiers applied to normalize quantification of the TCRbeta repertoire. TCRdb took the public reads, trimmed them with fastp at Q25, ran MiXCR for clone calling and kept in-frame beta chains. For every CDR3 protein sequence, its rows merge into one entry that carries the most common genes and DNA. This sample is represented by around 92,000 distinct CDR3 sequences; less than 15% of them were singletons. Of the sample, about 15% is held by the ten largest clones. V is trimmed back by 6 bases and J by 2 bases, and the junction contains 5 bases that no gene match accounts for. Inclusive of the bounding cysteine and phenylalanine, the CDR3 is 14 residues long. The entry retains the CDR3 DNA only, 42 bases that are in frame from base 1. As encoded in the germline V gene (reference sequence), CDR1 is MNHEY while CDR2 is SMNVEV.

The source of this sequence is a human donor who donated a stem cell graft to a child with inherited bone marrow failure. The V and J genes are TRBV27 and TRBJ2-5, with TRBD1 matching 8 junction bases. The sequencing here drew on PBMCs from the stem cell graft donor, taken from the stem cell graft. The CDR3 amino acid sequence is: CASSRGRFQETQYF. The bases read TGTGCCAGCAGCAGGGGGCGGTTTCAAGAGACCCAGTACTTC.